This TCR beta chain was recorded in a study of TIL therapy for anti-PD-1-resistant metastatic lung cancer. The CDR3 is 16 amino acids. Germline loops: CDR1 ENHRY, CDR2 SYGVKD. V was pared by 5 bases and J by 4 bases, with 10 bases of the junction left unmatched. This was the immunoSEQ v3 assay. Sequenced by immunoSEQ multiplex PCR; TCRdb stores in-frame clones only, minus some. The profile covers about 57,000 clones, with 79% appearing a single time and 4.5% to 5.5% taken by the ten largest. Specified time point: pre-treatment sample, taken before nivolumab and TIL therapy. This clonotype was obtained from a woman aged 30 to 85 with non-small cell lung cancer. The chain employs TRBV10-3 and TRBJ2-1; 8 nucleotides match TRBD1. This specimen consisted of blood, obtained at baseline. CDR3 residues: CAISPDRGTLYNEQFF. CDR3 bases: TGTGCCATCAGTCCCGACAGGGGAACGCTATACAATGAGCAGTTCTTC.